A selection of T cell receptor beta chains follows, all from one sample in a study of T-cell memory formation after mild COVID-19. TCRdb fed the 5' RACE reads into MiXCR, producing one record per CDR3 protein. The repertoire holds under 350,000 distinct CDR3 sequences, with roughly 15% as singletons. The sample was PBMCs or a T cell subset sorted from them (not recorded which). Source of these receptors: a man between 18 and 29 years old who had mild COVID-19 (a few samples of this study predate the infection). Cell type and time point are not known. Each CDR3 is given with its conserved first and last residue. D genes are given only for firm matches. Expanded clones get a size class; other rows say once, few or many, or leave the size out.

size | D | J | V | DNA | CDR3
NA | NA | TRBJ1-3 | TRBV15 | TGTGCCACCAGCACAGGGATCTCTGGAAACACCATATATTTT | CATSTGISGNTIYF
NA | NA | TRBJ1-4 | TRBV9 | TGTGCCAGCAGCGTAGGTCGGCGTTTGGGTGAAAAACTGTTTTTT | CASSVGRRLGEKLFF
few | NA | TRBJ1-2 | TRBV20-1 | TGCAGTGCTAGAGTCCAGGCTCCCTATGGCTACACCTTC | CSARVQAPYGYTF
NA | TRBD2 | TRBJ2-5 | TRBV7-8 | TGTGCCAGCAGCTCTAGCGGGGGTGGAGAGAGGGAGACCCAGTACTTC | CASSSSGGGERETQYF
NA | TRBD1 | TRBJ2-2 | TRBV12-3/TRBV12-4 | TGTGCCAGCAGTAAAAGGACAGGGGGATTTGTCACCGGGGAGCTGTTTTTT | CASSKRTGGFVTGELFF
few | TRBD1 | TRBJ2-2 | TRBV2 | TGTGCCAGCGGGGACAGGGGGTACACCGGGGAGCTGTTTTTT | CASGDRGYTGELFF
few | NA | TRBJ1-6 | TRBV7-2 | TGTGTCAGCACCATTACTTTCGGTCAGTCACCCCTCCACTTT | CVSTITFGQSPLHF
NA | NA | TRBJ2-5 | TRBV7-2 | TGTGCCAGCAGCTTAGCGGGGGACTGGGAAGAGACCAAGTACTTC | CASSLAGDWEETKYF
few | TRBD2 | TRBJ2-5 | TRBV7-9 | TGTGCCAGCAGCGTCACCGGGGGGGGGTTGGAGACCCAGTACTTC | CASSVTGGGLETQYF
NA | NA | TRBJ1-2 | TRBV6-5 | TGTGCCAGCAGTTACTCGATACAGATGGGCTACACCTTC | CASSYSIQMGYTF
NA | TRBD1 | TRBJ2-7 | TRBV4-2 | TGTGCCAGCAGCCAAGTAGGGACAGGGTACGAGCAGTACTTC | CASSQVGTGYEQYF
few | NA | TRBJ2-3 | TRBV14 | TGTGCCAGCAGCCCCCTTGGTCAACGCACAGATACGCAGTATTTT | CASSPLGQRTDTQYF
once | NA | TRBJ2-7 | TRBV7-2 | TGTGCCAGCAGCACCAGATACTACGAGCAGTACTTC | CASSTRYYEQYF
few | NA | TRBJ1-2 | TRBV9 | TGTGCCAGCAGCCCCCTGGGGGGGGACTATGGCTACACCTTC | CASSPLGGDYGYTF
NA | NA | TRBJ1-5 | TRBV7-6 | TGTGCCAGCAGCCTAGGGTTCTGGAGCAATCAGCCCCAGCATTTT | CASSLGFWSNQPQHF
NA | NA | TRBJ2-7 | TRBV4-1 | TGCGCCAGCAAGGGCCAGGAGTCCTACGAGCAGTACTTC | CASKGQESYEQYF
few | NA | TRBJ2-3 | TRBV6-5 | TGTGCCACCCGCACACCAGATACGCAGTATTTT | CATRTPDTQYF
many | NA | TRBJ2-7 | TRBV7-8 | TGTGCCAGCAGCTTACCACCCTACGAGCAGTACTTC | CASSLPPYEQYF
many | TRBD1 | TRBJ2-6 | TRBV7-9 | TGTGCCAGCAGCGGAAGGGACAGGGGGAACCCTGGGGCCAACGTCCTGACTTTC | CASSGRDRGNPGANVLTF
NA | TRBD1 | TRBJ1-2 | TRBV10-3 | TGTGCCATCAGTTCATTTGCACAGGGGACTAAAGGCTACACCTTC | CAISSFAQGTKGYTF
few | TRBD2 | TRBJ2-1 | TRBV5-1 | TGCGCCAGCAGCTCGGACGGGACTAGGTACAATGAGCAGTTCTTC | CASSSDGTRYNEQFF
NA | NA | TRBJ1-1 | TRBV2 | TGTGCCAGCAGGGTCGGGTCTTATAACACTGAAGCTTTCTTT | CASRVGSYNTEAFF
NA | NA | TRBJ2-1 | TRBV3-1 | TGTGCCAGCGGACGATCGGTCAGTGAGCAGTTCTTC | CASGRSVSEQFF